The next 5 T cell receptor beta chains were all read from a single sample in a study of blood T cell repertoires in COVID-19. Here immunoSEQ multiplex PCR was the method, and the copy in TCRdb shows in-frame clones only, minus some. Of some 130,000 clones in the sample, 84% were seen once. The source material was peripheral blood. These receptors were collected from a woman younger than 45 who had recovered from COVID-19.

This chain connects TRBV9 to TRBJ1-2; weak D call: TRBD1 (6 bases). The CDR3 contains 16 residues. V lost 5 bases, J lost 3 bases, and 20 bases lay in between. In germline, CDR1 is SGDLS, CDR2 YYNGEE. CDR3 sequence reads: CASSAGAKGGDYGYTF. As DNA, the CDR3 is TGTGCCAGCAGTGCAGGGGCTAAGGGTGGGGACTATGGCTACACCTTC.

This clone was observed a single time. The rearrangement links TRBV7-8 to TRBJ2-1; D gene unclear. The CDR3 totals 15 residues. Trimming removed 8 bases from V and 1 base from J, with 15 bases in between. Germline-derived CDR1 and CDR2 are SGHVS and FQNEAQ. The CDR3, as DNA: TGTGCCAGCTCCACGGTGTATTTGTCCTACAATGAGCAGTTCTTC. Protein product: CASSTVYLSYNEQFF.

Concerning this clone itself: The junction shows a germline mismatch at one end, possibly a read error. The chain is built from TRBV7-6 and TRBJ1-3; D unclear. The CDR3 spans 8 residues. Looked up from germline, CDR1 is SGHVS and CDR2 is FNYEAQ. The CDR3 protein is CAISPVNF. For the CDR3, the DNA is TGTGCCATCTCCCCTGTAAATTTT.

This clone has a handful of counts. This sequence joins TRBV19 and TRBJ1-6, with TRBD1 matching over 7 bases. There are 14 residues in the CDR3. V shed 6 bases and J 7 bases; nucleotides not matched to a gene: 6. Looked up from germline, CDR1 is LNHDA and CDR2 is SQIVND (reference sequence). The CDR3 loop is CASSRSGGNSPLHF. The CDR3 DNA reads as TGTGCCAGTAGCCGTTCAGGGGGAAATTCACCCCTCCACTTT.

This clone has a handful of counts. The rearrangement joins TRBV5-1 to TRBJ1-1; a possible D gene is TRBD1 (6 bases). CDR3 length: 11 residues. CDR1 and CDR2 from the germline V gene are SGHRS and YFSETQ. The V end was cut by 4 bases, the J end by 8 bases, with 9 bases between. CDR3 loop: CASSDTGEAFF. The CDR3 region has the DNA TGCGCCAGCAGCGATACAGGGGAAGCTTTCTTT.